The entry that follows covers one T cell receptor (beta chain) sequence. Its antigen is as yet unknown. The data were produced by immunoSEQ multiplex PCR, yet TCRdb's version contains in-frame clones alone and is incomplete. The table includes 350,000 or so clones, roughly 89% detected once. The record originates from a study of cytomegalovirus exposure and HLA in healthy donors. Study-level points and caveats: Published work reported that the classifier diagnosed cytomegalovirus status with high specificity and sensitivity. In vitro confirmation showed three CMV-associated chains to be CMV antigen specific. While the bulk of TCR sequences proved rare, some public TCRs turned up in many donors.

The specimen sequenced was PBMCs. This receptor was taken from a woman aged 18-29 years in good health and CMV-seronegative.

The CDR3 sequence is CASETTGANTEAFF. CDR3 sequence (DNA): TGTGCCAGCGAAACGACAGGGGCGAACACTGAAGCTTTCTTT. The chain links TRBV28 to TRBJ1-1, with 8 bases fitting TRBD1. From germline, CDR1 is MDHEN and CDR2 SYDVKM. J gave up 1 base and V 8 bases, and 6 bases lay outside the gene matches. The CDR3 runs to 14 residues.